One sample yielded the 2 T cell receptor beta chains listed below, sequenced in a study of CD8 T cells in Susac syndrome (dated by TCRdb to 2018 to 2020). Library creation used the immunoSEQ multiplex PCR assay. RNA was extracted with the RNeasy kit and roughly 0.45 to 1 ug was reverse transcribed using random hexamers. TCRdb reworked the public reads: Q25 trimming with fastp, MiXCR clone assembly, productive beta chains retained. For every CDR3 protein sequence, its rows merge into one entry that carries the most common genes and DNA. A total of roughly 200,000 distinct CDR3 sequences appear in this sample, 95% of them only once. The ten largest clones represent around 0.08% of the sample. The material sequenced was CD4+ T cells from PBMCs. The receptors originated from a human donor with multiple sclerosis.

V is TRBV5-1 and J is TRBJ2-1; D remains unclear. The CDR3 is made up of 13 amino acids. V lost 4 bases to trimming and J lost 7 bases, with 12 bases between them. Germline V gene data show CDR1 as SGHRS and CDR2 as YFSETQ. CDR3 region: CASSAPGYNEQFF. The CDR3 DNA is TGCGCCAGCAGCGCGCCAGGTTATAATGAGCAGTTCTTC.

The chain recombines TRBV10-2 with TRBJ2-7; 15 bases are a match to TRBD2. Trimming at V came to 6 bases and at J to 3 bases, leaving 3 bases not matched to a gene. The length of the CDR3 is 15 residues. In germline, CDR1 is WSHSY, CDR2 SAAADI. CDR3 amino acids: CASRRTSGGDYEQYF. In nucleotides, the CDR3 is TGCGCCAGCAGACGGACTAGCGGGGGGGACTACGAGCAGTACTTC.